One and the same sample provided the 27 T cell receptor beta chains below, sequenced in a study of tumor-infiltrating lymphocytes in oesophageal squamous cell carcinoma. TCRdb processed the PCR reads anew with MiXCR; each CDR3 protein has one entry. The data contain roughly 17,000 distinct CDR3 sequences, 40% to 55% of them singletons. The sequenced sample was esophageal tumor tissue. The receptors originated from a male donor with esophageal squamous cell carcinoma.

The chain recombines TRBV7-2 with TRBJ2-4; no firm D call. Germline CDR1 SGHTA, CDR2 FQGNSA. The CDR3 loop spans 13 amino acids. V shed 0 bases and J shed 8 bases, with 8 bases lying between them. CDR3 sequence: CASSLAQLDIQYF. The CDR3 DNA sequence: TGTGCCAGCAGCTTAGCACAGTTAGACATTCAGTACTTC.

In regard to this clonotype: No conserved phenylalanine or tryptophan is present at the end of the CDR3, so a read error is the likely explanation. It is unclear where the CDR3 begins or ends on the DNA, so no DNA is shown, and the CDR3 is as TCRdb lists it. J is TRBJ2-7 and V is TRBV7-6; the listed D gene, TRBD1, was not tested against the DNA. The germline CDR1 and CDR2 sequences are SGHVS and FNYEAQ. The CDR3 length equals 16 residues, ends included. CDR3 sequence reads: CASSLETGNYGYTFGS.

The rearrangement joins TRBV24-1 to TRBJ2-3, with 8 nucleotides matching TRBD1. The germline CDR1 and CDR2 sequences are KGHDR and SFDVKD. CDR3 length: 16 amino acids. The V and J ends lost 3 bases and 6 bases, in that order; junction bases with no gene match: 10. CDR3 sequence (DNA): TGTGCCACCAGTGATGTGGACAGGGCCGCTGGCGATACGCAGTATTTT. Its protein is CATSDVDRAAGDTQYF.

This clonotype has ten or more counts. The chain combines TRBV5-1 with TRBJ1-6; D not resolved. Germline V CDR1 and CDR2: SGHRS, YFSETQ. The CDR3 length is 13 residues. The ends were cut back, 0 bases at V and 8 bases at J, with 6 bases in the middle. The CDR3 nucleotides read TGCGCCAGCAGCTTGGCGATGGATTCACCCCTCCACTTT. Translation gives CASSLAMDSPLHF.

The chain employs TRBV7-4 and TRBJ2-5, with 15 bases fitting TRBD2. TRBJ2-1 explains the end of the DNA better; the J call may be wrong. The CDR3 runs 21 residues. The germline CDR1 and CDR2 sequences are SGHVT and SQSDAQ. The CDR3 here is CASSPRTSGRGVRGRDNEQFF. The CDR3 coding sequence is TGTGCCAGCAGCCCGCGGACTAGCGGGAGGGGAGTCCGGGGGCGGGACAATGAGCAGTTCTTC.

CDR3 region: CASSPYSGGAYNEQFF. CDR3 nucleotide sequence: TGTGCCAGCAGCCCTTATAGCGGGGGGGCCTACAATGAGCAGTTCTTC. The chain is built from TRBV11-3 and TRBJ2-1; 11 positions agree with TRBD2. The CDR3 is 16 residues long. Germline V lookup: CDR1 SGHNT, CDR2 YENEEA. After removal of 5 bases from V and 2 bases from J, the junction contained 5 bases not matched to a gene.

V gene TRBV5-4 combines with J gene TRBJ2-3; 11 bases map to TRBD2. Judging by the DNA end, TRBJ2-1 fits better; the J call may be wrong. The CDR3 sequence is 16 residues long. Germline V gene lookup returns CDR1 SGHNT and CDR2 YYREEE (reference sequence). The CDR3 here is CASSYQLAGVYNEQFF. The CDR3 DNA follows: TGTGCCAGCAGCTATCAACTAGCGGGGGTCTACAATGAGCAGTTCTTC.

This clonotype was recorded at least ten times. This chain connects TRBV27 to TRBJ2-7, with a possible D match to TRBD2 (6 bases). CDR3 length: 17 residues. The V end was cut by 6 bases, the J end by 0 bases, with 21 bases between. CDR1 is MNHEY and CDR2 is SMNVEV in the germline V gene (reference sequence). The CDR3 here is CASRTNPGTLSSYEQYF. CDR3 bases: TGTGCCAGCAGGACTAATCCCGGGACTCTCAGCTCCTACGAGCAGTACTTC.

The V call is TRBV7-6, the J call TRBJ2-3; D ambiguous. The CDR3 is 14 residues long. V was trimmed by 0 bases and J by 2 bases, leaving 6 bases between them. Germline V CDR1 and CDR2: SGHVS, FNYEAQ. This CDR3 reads CASSLAHTTDTQYF. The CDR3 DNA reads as TGTGCCAGCAGCTTAGCGCACACCACAGATACGCAGTATTTT. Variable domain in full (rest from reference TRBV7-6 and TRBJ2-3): GAGVSQSPRYKVTKRGQDVALRCDPISGHVSLYWYRQALGQGPEFLTYFNYEAQQDKSGLPNDRFSAERPEGSISTLTIQRTEQRDSAMYRCASSLAHTTDTQYFGPGTRLTVL.

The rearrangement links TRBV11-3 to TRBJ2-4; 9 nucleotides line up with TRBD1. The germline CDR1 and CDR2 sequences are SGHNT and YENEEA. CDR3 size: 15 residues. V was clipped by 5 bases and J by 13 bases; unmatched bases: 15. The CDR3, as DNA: TGTGCCAGCAGCGGACAGGGGACGGGATACAATGAGCAGTACTTC. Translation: CASSGQGTGYNEQYF. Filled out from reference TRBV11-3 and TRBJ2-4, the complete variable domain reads EAGVVQSPRYKIIEKKQPVAFWCNPISGHNTLYWYLQNLGQGPELLIRYENEEAVDDSQLPKDRFSAERLKGVDSTLKIQPAELGDSAVYLCASSGQGTGYNEQYFGAGTRLSVL.

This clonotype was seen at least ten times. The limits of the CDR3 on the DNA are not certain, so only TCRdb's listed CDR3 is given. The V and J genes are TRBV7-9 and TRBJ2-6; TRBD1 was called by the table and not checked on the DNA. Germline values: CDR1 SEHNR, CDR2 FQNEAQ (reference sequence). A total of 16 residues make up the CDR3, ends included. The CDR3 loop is CASSQHGTNLWLHLRF.

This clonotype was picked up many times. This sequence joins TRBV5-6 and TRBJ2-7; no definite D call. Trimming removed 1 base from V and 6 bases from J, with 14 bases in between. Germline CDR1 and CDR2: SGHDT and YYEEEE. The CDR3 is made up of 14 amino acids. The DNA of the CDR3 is TGTGCCAGCAGCTTGTTCGAGAGTGGGCTCGAGCAGTACTTC. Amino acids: CASSLFESGLEQYF.

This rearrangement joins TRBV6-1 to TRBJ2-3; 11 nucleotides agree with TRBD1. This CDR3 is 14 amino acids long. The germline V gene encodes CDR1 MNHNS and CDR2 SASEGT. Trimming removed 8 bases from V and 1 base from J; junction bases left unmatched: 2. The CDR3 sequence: CASRTGGGTDTQYF. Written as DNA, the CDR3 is TGTGCCAGCCGGACAGGGGGCGGCACAGATACGCAGTATTTT.

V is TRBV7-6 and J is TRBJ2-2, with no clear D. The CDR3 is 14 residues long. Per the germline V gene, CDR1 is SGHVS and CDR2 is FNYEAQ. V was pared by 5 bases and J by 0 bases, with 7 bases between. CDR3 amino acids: CASSPRANTGELFF. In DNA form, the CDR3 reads TGTGCCAGCAGCCCCCGGGCGAACACCGGGGAGCTGTTTTTT.

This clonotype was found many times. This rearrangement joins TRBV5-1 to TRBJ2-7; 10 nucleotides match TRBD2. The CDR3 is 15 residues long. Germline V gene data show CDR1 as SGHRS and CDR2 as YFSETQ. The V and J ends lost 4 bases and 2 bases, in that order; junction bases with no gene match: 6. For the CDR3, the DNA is TGCGCCAGCAGCCCGAGGACTAGCGGAACCTACGAGCAGTACTTC. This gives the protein CASSPRTSGTYEQYF.

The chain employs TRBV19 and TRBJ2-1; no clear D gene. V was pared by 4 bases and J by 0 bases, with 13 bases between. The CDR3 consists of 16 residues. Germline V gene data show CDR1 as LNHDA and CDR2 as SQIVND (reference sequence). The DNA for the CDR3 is TGTGCCAGTAGTAAATCCGGGCCGACCTCCTACAATGAGCAGTTCTTC. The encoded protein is CASSKSGPTSYNEQFF.

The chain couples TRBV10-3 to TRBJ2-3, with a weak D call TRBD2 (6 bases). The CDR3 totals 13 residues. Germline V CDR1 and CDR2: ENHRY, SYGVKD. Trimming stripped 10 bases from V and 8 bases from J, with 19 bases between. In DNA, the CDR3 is TGTGCCACATTAGCAAGCGAGGGAGGTACGCAGTATTTT. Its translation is CATLASEGGTQYF.

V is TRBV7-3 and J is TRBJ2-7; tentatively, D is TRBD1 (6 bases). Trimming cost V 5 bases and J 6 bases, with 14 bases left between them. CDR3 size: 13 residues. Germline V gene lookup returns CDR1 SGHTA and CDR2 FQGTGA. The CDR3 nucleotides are TGTGCCAGCAGCCCAACAGGGTTTGGCGAGCAGTACTTC. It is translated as CASSPTGFGEQYF.

The CDR3 spells CASSLAGGPYNEQFF. DNA of the CDR3: TGTGCCAGCAGCTTAGCGGGAGGGCCATACAATGAGCAGTTCTTC. The chain couples TRBV7-6 to TRBJ2-3; 7 nucleotides line up with TRBD2. The DNA end lines up better with TRBJ2-1; the J call may be wrong. Germline CDR1 reads SGHVS; CDR2 reads FNYEAQ. The CDR3 has 15 amino acids.

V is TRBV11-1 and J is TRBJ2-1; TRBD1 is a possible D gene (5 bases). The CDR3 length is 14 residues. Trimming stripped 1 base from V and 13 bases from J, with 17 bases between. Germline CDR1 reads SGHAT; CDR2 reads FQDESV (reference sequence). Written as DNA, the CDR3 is TGTGCCAGCAGCTTAGGTGGGGCACGTGAGACCCAGTTCTTC. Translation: CASSLGGARETQFF. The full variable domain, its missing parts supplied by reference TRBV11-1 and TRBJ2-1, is EAEVAQSPRYKITEKSQAVAFWCDPISGHATLYWYRQILGQGPELLVQFQDESVVDDSQLPKDRFSAERLKGVDSTLKIQPAELGDSAMYLCASSLGGARETQFFGPGTRLTVL.

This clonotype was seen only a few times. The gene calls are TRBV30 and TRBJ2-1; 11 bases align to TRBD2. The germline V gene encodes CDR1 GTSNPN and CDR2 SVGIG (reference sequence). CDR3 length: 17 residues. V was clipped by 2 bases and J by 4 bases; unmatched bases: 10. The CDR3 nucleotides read TGTGCCTGGAGTAAGCCCAGGGGACTAGCGGAGTACAATGAGCAGTTCTTC. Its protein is CAWSKPRGLAEYNEQFF.

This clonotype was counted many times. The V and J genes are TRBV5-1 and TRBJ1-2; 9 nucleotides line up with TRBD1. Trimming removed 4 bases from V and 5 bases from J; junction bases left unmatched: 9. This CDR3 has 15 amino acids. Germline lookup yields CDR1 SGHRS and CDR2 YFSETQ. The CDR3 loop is CASSPGQGRMYGYTF. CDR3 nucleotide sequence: TGCGCCAGCAGCCCAGGACAGGGGAGGATGTATGGCTACACCTTC.

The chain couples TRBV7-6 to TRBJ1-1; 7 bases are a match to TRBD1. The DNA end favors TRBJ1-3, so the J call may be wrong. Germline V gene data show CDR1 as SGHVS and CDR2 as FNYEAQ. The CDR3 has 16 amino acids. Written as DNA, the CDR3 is TGTGCCAGCAGCTTAAGACAGGGAGACTCTGGAAACACCATATATTTT. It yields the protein CASSLRQGDSGNTIYF.

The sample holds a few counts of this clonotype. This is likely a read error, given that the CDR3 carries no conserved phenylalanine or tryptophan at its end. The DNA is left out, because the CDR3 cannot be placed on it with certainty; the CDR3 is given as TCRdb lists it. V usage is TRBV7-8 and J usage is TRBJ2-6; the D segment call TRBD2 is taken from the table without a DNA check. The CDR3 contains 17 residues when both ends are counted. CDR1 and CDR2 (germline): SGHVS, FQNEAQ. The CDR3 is CASSLDKRNSYEQYFGA.

For the CDR3, the DNA is TGTGCCATCAGACGCCGGGAAGGCCTTGACAATGAGCAGTTCTTC. Its translation: CAIRRREGLDNEQFF. The chain links TRBV10-3 to TRBJ2-3, with D possibly matching TRBD2 (5 bases). The J call may be in error: the DNA end matches TRBJ2-1 better. Per the germline V gene, CDR1 is ENHRY and CDR2 is SYGVKD. CDR3 size: 15 residues.

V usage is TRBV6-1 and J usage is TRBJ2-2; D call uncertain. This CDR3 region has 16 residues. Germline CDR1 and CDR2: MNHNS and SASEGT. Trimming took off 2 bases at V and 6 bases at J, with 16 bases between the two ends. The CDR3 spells CASSETLAASPGELFF. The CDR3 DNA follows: TGTGCCAGCAGTGAAACCCTTGCGGCCTCACCCGGGGAGCTGTTTTTT.

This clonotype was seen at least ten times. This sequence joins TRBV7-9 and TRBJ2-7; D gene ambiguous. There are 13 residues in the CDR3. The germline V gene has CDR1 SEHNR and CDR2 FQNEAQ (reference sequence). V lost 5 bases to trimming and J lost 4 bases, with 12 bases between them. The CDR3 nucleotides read TGTGCCAGCAGCCCCATGGGTAATTACGAGCAGTACTTC. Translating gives CASSPMGNYEQYF.